The sample holds a few counts of the clone carrying this T cell receptor (beta chain). Its antigen is still unknown. These data come from a study of cytomegalovirus exposure and HLA in healthy donors. Study-level points and caveats: HLA alleles showed associations with around 15,000 TCR beta sequences in a later analysis, at a 0.05 false discovery rate. An Asian-associated ancestry cluster reportedly showed fewer N-insertions than the roughly 670-donor mean in a later analysis.

PCR primers comprised 60 Vbeta and 13 Jbeta primers. Only in-frame clones appear in the TCRdb table, and some are missing; sequencing was by immunoSEQ multiplex PCR. The sample includes around 170,000 clones, roughly 80% of them seen just once. Germline lookup yields CDR1 LGHNA and CDR2 YNFKEQ. The CDR3 is made up of 15 amino acids. Trimming stripped 1 base from V and 0 bases from J, with 7 bases between. The source material was PBMCs. The chain recombines TRBV4-2 with TRBJ1-3; no clear D. The receptor comes from a man aged 45-65 years in good health and CMV-seropositive. Written as DNA, the CDR3 is TGTGCCAGCAGCCAAGTGGCGGACTCTGGAAACACCATATATTTT. It yields the protein CASSQVADSGNTIYF.